This T cell receptor beta chain was recorded in a study of blood T cell repertoires in COVID-19. On the study more broadly: The study drew acute and convalescent COVID-19 samples from the United States, Italy and Spain. Sources were T cells, B-cell-depleted T cells, or PBMCs; the material itself was cDNA or gDNA.

The authors' processing: Estimation of nucleated cell counts was performed using reference gene primer amplification. Repertoires were generated with immunoSEQ multiplex PCR, while TCRdb's copy carries only in-frame clones and drops some. Clone size and V and J calls were adopted from that table, with D and trimming inferred from the DNA. The table lists about 93,000 clones, 75% to 90% of them singletons. CDR3 length: 12 amino acids. The germline gives CDR1 MNHEY, CDR2 SVGAGI. The ends were cut back, 6 bases at V and 7 bases at J, with 10 bases in the middle. The chain uses TRBV6-5 and TRBJ1-5; D might be TRBD1 (5 bases). The sequence derives from a woman of 80 years or more with acute or convalescent COVID-19. Material: peripheral blood. Here the CDR3 DNA reads TGTGCCAGCAGACGCCAGGGACAGCCCCAGCATTTT. Translation gives CASRRQGQPQHF.